This T cell receptor (beta chain) was documented in a study of T cell responses to AZD1222 COVID-19 vaccine. Trimming took 0 bases from V and 3 from J; bases not matched to a gene: 7. This CDR3 region has 16 residues. Germline CDR1 is SGDLS and CDR2 is YYNGEE. Profiled with immunoSEQ multiplex PCR; TCRdb holds only in-frame clones, not every one. The data contain some 40,000 clones, approximately 85% of them singletons. J is TRBJ2-7 and V is TRBV9; 9 bases agree with TRBD2. The TCR sequence derives from an adult who received the MenACWY meningococcal vaccine as a control. Sequencing used peripheral blood, obtained 28 days after the second dose of the MenACWY control vaccine. CDR3 nucleotides: TGTGCCAGCAGCGTAGGTATAGCGGGAGATGTCTACGAGCAGTACTTC. Translating it yields CASSVGIAGDVYEQYF.